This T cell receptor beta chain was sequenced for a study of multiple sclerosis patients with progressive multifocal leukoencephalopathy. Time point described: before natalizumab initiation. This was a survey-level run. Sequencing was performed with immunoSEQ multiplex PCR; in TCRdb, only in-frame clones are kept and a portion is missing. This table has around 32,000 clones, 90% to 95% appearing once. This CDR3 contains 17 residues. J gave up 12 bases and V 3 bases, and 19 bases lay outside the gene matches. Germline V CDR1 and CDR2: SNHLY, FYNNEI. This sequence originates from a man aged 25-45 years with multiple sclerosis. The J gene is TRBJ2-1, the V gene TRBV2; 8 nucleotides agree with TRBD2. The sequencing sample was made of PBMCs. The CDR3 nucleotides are TGTGCCAGCAGTGACTCTGAAGGACTAGCAATAAGGCTGGGGCAGTTCTTC. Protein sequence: CASSDSEGLAIRLGQFF.